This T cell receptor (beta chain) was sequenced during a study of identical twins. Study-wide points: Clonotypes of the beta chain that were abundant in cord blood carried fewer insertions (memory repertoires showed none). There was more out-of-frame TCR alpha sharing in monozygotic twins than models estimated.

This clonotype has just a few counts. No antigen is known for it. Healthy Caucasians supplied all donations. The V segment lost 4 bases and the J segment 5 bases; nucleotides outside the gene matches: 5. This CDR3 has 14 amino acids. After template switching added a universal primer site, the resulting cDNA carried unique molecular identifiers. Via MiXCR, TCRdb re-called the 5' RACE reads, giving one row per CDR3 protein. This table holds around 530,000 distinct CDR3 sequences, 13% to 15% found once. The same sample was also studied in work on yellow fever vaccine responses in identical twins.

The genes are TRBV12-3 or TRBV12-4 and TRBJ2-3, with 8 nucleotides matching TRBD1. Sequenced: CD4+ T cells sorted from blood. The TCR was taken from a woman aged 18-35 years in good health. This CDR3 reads CASSSTDRGDTQYF. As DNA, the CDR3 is TGTGCCAGCAGTTCGACAGACAGGGGAGATACGCAGTATTTT.